This TCR beta chain emerged from a study of blood T cell repertoires in COVID-19. Trimming removed 0 bases at V and 6 bases at J, with 11 bases between. The CDR3 is 14 amino acids. The V gene's germline CDR1 is LNHDA and CDR2 SQIVND (reference sequence). Per the study methods: Reference gene primer amplification gave estimated nucleated cell counts. This table comes from immunoSEQ multiplex PCR, and its TCRdb copy is limited to in-frame clones, with some not included. V and J calls and clone size are given by that table; D and trimming were obtained from the DNA. The sample carries approximately 160,000 clones, over 75% recorded once. Participants were aged about 18 to 90 years, lived in around 25 US areas, and enrolled virtually.

The clonotype was recovered from a man between 40 and 49 years old who had recovered from COVID-19. The sample consisted of PBMCs or T cells enriched from blood (not recorded which). This chain uses TRBV19 with TRBJ1-1; D gene unclear. In nucleotides, the CDR3 is TGTGCCAGTAGTATAGATAGTACGGGATCTGAAGCTTTCTTT. Its translation is CASSIDSTGSEAFF.